The source of this TCR beta chain is a study of T cell clones after liver transplantation. About the study: Graft-donor-reactive sequences were compared with third-party-reactive TCRbeta sequences from pre-transplant mixed lymphocyte reactions. Three of the eight recipients were HCV-positive; the rest had non-autoimmune, non-viral transplant indications.

The method was immunoSEQ multiplex PCR; TCRdb's version includes in-frame clones alone and lacks a portion of them. The sample gives 45,000 to 60,000 clones, about two thirds of which show up once; 2.8% is in the top ten. In regard to this clone: No antigen is known for it.

Germline CDR1 and CDR2: SGHTA and FQGNSA. Unmatched junction bases numbered 9, after V lost 5 bases and J lost 1 base. The CDR3 sequence is 17 residues long. General study findings and limits: Graft donor-reactive T cells may have migrated into the graft rather than being deleted. Small, mixed patient groups and varying post-transplant times limit these conclusions.

The sequence came from a human patient who received a liver transplant. Some T cells could come from the graft donor. This rearrangement joins TRBV7-2 to TRBJ1-4, with 8 bases lining up with TRBD1. The sample here was CD4+ T cells from blood, taken at the approximately 15-month timepoint. As DNA, the CDR3 is TGTGCCAGCAGCACAAGCCCAGGACAGGGAACTAATGAAAAACTGTTTTTT. Its protein is CASSTSPGQGTNEKLFF.